The next 27 T cell receptor beta chains were all read from a single sample in a study of OX40 agonist ivuxolimab in advanced cancers. Some clones are missing from TCRdb's copy, which holds only in-frame ones; the method was immunoSEQ multiplex PCR. Of tens of thousands of clones listed, 80% to 90% are singletons. The starting material was CD4+ or CD8+ T cells sorted from blood, obtained in a trial of the OX40 agonist ivuxolimab. The receptors here all came from an adult with an advanced solid tumor such as melanoma, head and neck, liver or kidney cancer.

This rearrangement joins TRBV5-4 to TRBJ1-2; tentatively, D is TRBD1 (5 bases). CDR3 length: 14 residues. The V end lost 0 bases, the J end lost 8 bases, and 14 bases lay between the germline ends. CDR1 is SGHNT, CDR2 YYREEE, per germline (reference sequence). The CDR3 sequence is CASSLEGRLSGYTF. CDR3 sequence (DNA): TGTGCCAGCAGCTTGGAGGGGCGTTTAAGCGGCTACACCTTC.

This clone appeared a single time. The chain is built from TRBV4-1 and TRBJ1-2; possible D gene TRBD1, 5 bases. Trimming removed 0 bases at V and 4 bases at J, with 12 bases between. The CDR3 covers 15 residues. From germline, CDR1 is MGHRA and CDR2 YSYEKL. CDR3 residues: CASSQDPGPIYGYTF. The CDR3 nucleotides read TGCGCCAGCAGCCAAGATCCGGGGCCAATCTATGGCTACACCTTC.

The J gene is TRBJ2-3, the V gene TRBV5-1; 7 bases are a match to TRBD2. The CDR3 runs to 16 residues. V shed 0 bases, J shed 2 bases, and the junction held 6 bases outside the gene matches. Germline assignment: CDR1 SGHRS and CDR2 YFSETQ. The CDR3 spells CASSLGSSGNTDTQYF. CDR3 nucleotides: TGCGCCAGCAGCTTGGGTTCTAGCGGAAACACAGATACGCAGTATTTT. Drawing the rest from reference TRBV5-1 and TRBJ2-3, the complete variable domain is KAGVTQTPRYLIKTRGQQVTLSCSPISGHRSVSWYQQTPGQGLQFLFEYFSETQRNKGNFPGRFSGRQFSNSRSEMNVSTLELGDSALYLCASSLGSSGNTDTQYFGPGTRLTVL.

V and J are TRBV5-1 and TRBJ2-7; no firm D call. Trimming shortened V by 0 bases and J by 2 bases, and 6 bases separated the two germline ends. Germline V gene sequence: CDR1 SGHRS, CDR2 YFSETQ. This CDR3 contains 13 residues. CDR3 sequence reads: CASSLEEAYEQYF. Written as DNA, the CDR3 is TGCGCCAGCAGCTTGGAAGAGGCCTACGAGCAGTACTTC.

The J gene is TRBJ2-1, the V gene TRBV4-3; D remains unclear. CDR1 and CDR2 from the germline V gene are LGHNA and YSLEER. The CDR3 has 15 amino acids. Trimming took 3 bases from V and 5 from J, leaving 14 bases between them. CDR3 DNA: TGCGCCAGCAGCCAGGCCGGACGGACCAACAATGAGCAGTTCTTC. This gives the protein CASSQAGRTNNEQFF.

The chain recombines TRBV11-2 with TRBJ2-1, with 7 bases that match TRBD1. Germline-derived CDR1 and CDR2 are SGHAT and FQNNGV. This CDR3 spans 15 amino acids. J gave up 4 bases and V 7 bases, and 10 bases lay outside the gene matches. The CDR3 DNA reads TGTGCCAGCATGCCCCTGACAGGGATTTACAATGAGCAGTTCTTC. This gives the protein CASMPLTGIYNEQFF.

The chain recombines TRBV27 with TRBJ2-1; D unresolved. Germline CDR1 MNHEY, CDR2 SMNVEV (reference sequence). Trimming left V 3 bases short and J 3 bases short, with 15 bases between. There are 16 residues in the CDR3. CDR3 coding DNA: TGTGCCAGCAGTTTGGGCCGAATCAAGGGCTACAATGAGCAGTTCTTC. This codes for CASSLGRIKGYNEQFF.

J is TRBJ2-5 and V is TRBV2; unclear D gene. Trimming pared 8 bases from V and 5 bases from J, leaving 15 bases between. CDR3 length: 13 amino acids. Germline CDR1 and CDR2: SNHLY and FYNNEI. The CDR3 bases are TGTGCCAGCGGCCTCAATTTGGGGGAGACCCAGTACTTC. It is translated as CASGLNLGETQYF.

The chain carries TRBV9 and TRBJ2-6; D gene uncertain. This CDR3 has 17 residues. Germline CDR1 SGDLS, CDR2 YYNGEE. The ends were cut back, 0 bases at V and 0 bases at J, with 10 bases in the middle. The CDR3 DNA follows: TGTGCCAGCAGCGTAGGGGCAGGTCCCTCTGGGGCCAACGTCCTGACTTTC. It is translated as CASSVGAGPSGANVLTF. The variable domain in full, with the rest retrieved from reference TRBV9 and TRBJ2-6, is DSGVTQTPKHLITATGQRVTLRCSPRSGDLSVYWYQQSLDQGLQFLIQYYNGEERAKGNILERFSAQQFPDLHSELNLSSLELGDSALYFCASSVGAGPSGANVLTFGAGSRLTVL.

The DNA for the CDR3 is TGCAGTGCGCGTCAGGGGGCCGGGGAGCTGTTTTTT. This codes for CSARQGAGELFF. The gene calls are TRBV29-1 and TRBJ2-2; 7 bases line up with TRBD1. Germline assignment: CDR1 SQVTM and CDR2 ANQGSEA. This CDR3 spans 12 amino acids.

The count of this clone is one. V is TRBV7-2 and J is TRBJ2-1, with TRBD2 identical over 10 bases. The CDR3 spans 14 residues. J was trimmed by 15 bases and V by 6 bases; bases with no gene match: 14. CDR1 SGHTA and CDR2 FQGNSA come from the germline V gene. The CDR3 DNA reads TGTGCCAGCAGTCTTGGCACAGCGGGAGGGCCGGTGTTCTTC. Its protein product is CASSLGTAGGPVFF.

The CDR3 reads CASSRRNPGEQYF. The CDR3, as DNA: TGTGCCAGCAGCCGTCGCAACCCAGGGGAACAGTACTTC. The V gene is TRBV7-3, the J gene TRBJ2-7; a possible D gene is TRBD1 (6 bases). Germline V gene sequence: CDR1 SGHTA, CDR2 FQGTGA. With 5 bases removed from V and 10 bases from J, the gap between germline ends came to 18 bases. The length of the CDR3 is 13 residues.

V and J are TRBV7-9 and TRBJ1-2; 9 positions agree with TRBD1. Germline V gene lookup returns CDR1 SEHNR and CDR2 FQNEAQ (reference sequence). The length of the CDR3 is 15 residues. V gave up 5 bases and J gave up 13 bases; unmatched junction bases: 17. CDR3 residues: CASSPPMGQGRRPTF. The CDR3 nucleotides are TGTGCCAGCAGCCCGCCAATGGGACAGGGCCGCAGGCCCACCTTC.

The V gene is TRBV7-9, the J gene TRBJ2-7, with D perhaps matching TRBD2 (6 bases). V was pared by 4 bases and J by 9 bases, with 16 bases between. This CDR3 region has 13 residues. CDR1 and CDR2 from the germline V gene are SEHNR and FQNEAQ (reference sequence). The CDR3 sequence is CASSYGAMGGQYF. CDR3 coding DNA: TGTGCCAGCAGCTACGGGGCCATGGGAGGGCAGTACTTC.

This clone was counted once. This rearrangement joins TRBV6-5 to TRBJ1-2; D gene uncertain. CDR1 is MNHEY, CDR2 SVGAGI, per germline. The V and J ends lost 6 bases and 1 base respectively, with 9 bases between them. CDR3 length: 13 residues. The CDR3 here is CASRNTLNYGYTF. CDR3 DNA sequence: TGTGCCAGCAGGAATACTCTTAACTATGGCTACACCTTC.

This clone was found a few times. The genes are TRBV4-3 and TRBJ1-5; 9 nucleotides agree with TRBD1. From germline, CDR1 is LGHNA and CDR2 YSLEER. The ends lost 4 bases at V and 3 bases at J; junction bases unmatched: 7. This CDR3 is built from 16 residues. CDR3 region: CASSPHRDRVNQPQHF. The DNA of the CDR3 is TGCGCCAGCAGCCCTCACCGGGACAGGGTCAATCAGCCCCAGCATTTT.

The chain joins TRBV7-2 to TRBJ1-3; no reliable D call. The CDR3 is made up of 16 amino acids. The germline V gene has CDR1 SGHTA and CDR2 FQGNSA. The germline V and J ends were trimmed by 4 bases and 0 bases, with 13 bases remaining between them. In nucleotides, the CDR3 is TGTGCCAGCAGCTCTGCAGTCCGCAGCTCTGGAAACACCATATATTTT. This gives the protein CASSSAVRSSGNTIYF.

J is TRBJ2-5 and V is TRBV5-4; D uncertain. This CDR3 has 15 amino acids. Deletions cut 3 bases from V and 1 base from J, with 13 bases between. Germline CDR1 SGHNT, CDR2 YYREEE (reference sequence). The CDR3 is CASSSSFGFQETQYF. DNA of the CDR3: TGTGCCAGCAGCTCGTCTTTCGGATTCCAAGAGACCCAGTACTTC.

This sequence joins TRBV9 and TRBJ2-1, with 13 bases lining up with TRBD2. The length of the CDR3 is 16 residues. Germline CDR1 SGDLS, CDR2 YYNGEE. J lost 8 bases, V lost 4 bases, and 9 bases had no gene match. The CDR3: CASSPGLAGAGDEQFF. CDR3 nucleotides: TGTGCCAGCAGCCCAGGACTAGCGGGAGCGGGGGATGAGCAGTTCTTC.

This clone appeared a single time. The rearrangement uses TRBV30 and TRBJ1-1; the match to TRBD1 covers 10 bases. Losses at the gene ends were 1 base for V and 4 bases for J; bases not matched to a gene: 6. There are 15 residues in the CDR3. The germline gives CDR1 GTSNPN, CDR2 SVGIG (reference sequence). The CDR3 spells CAWSAGDRGFTEAFF. The CDR3 DNA reads as TGTGCCTGGAGTGCCGGGGACAGGGGCTTCACTGAAGCTTTCTTT.

V and J are TRBV7-6 and TRBJ2-3; tentative D call: TRBD2 (6 bases). The CDR3 is 14 residues long. The V end was cut by 5 bases, the J end by 2 bases, with 11 bases between. Germline V gene sequence: CDR1 SGHVS, CDR2 FNYEAQ. The CDR3 reads CASSPGTSTDTQYF. In DNA form, the CDR3 reads TGTGCCAGCAGCCCGGGGACTTCCACAGATACGCAGTATTTT.

This chain links TRBV7-2 with TRBJ2-3; 14 bases are shared with TRBD2. The V gene's germline CDR1 is SGHTA and CDR2 FQGNSA. The CDR3 is 19 amino acids. The J segment lost 8 bases and the V segment lost 5 bases, leaving 18 bases of the junction unmatched. CDR3 residues: CASSPGLAGVEGAHGTQYF. The DNA for the CDR3 is TGTGCCAGCAGCCCGGGACTAGCGGGGGTTGAGGGCGCACACGGTACGCAGTATTTT.

This chain uses TRBV6-5 with TRBJ1-1; 9 bases fit TRBD1. Per germline, CDR1 MNHEY and CDR2 SVGAGI. The CDR3 is 14 residues long. The junction had 10 bases not matched to a gene; V was cut back by 7 bases and J by 7 bases. The CDR3: CASTNPTGGSEAFF. The CDR3 nucleotides read TGTGCCAGCACCAACCCTACAGGGGGCAGTGAAGCTTTCTTT.

This chain joins TRBV7-2 and TRBJ1-2; D not resolved. Between the trimmed V and J ends, which lost 8 bases and 7 bases, there was a span of 11 bases. Germline V gene lookup returns CDR1 SGHTA and CDR2 FQGNSA. The CDR3 loop spans 11 amino acids. The CDR3 reads CASSPTVGYTF. CDR3 nucleotides: TGTGCCAGCTCCCCCACCGTTGGCTACACCTTC.

This chain connects TRBV6-6 to TRBJ2-3; D perhaps matches TRBD1 (6 bases). Germline loops: CDR1 MNHNY, CDR2 SVGAGI (reference sequence). This CDR3 is built from 14 residues. Trimming cost V 6 bases and J 2 bases, with 12 bases left between them. CDR3 loop: CASRGWTVTDTQYF. The DNA of the CDR3 is TGTGCCAGCAGGGGATGGACAGTCACAGATACGCAGTATTTT.

The chain is built from TRBV12-2 and TRBJ2-4; no DNA check was done on the table's D call, TRBD2. TRBV12-2 is termed a pseudogene. The CDR3 contains 19 residues. Here the CDR3 DNA reads TGTGCAAGTCGCTTAGCGGGACTAGCGGGAGGGAGAACCAAAAACATTCAGTACTTC. It translates to CASRLAGLAGGRTKNIQYF.

This rearrangement joins TRBV6-5 to TRBJ1-5; 9 bases align to TRBD1. The CDR3 length is 15 residues. Germline CDR1 and CDR2: MNHEY and SVGAGI. V gave up 6 bases and J gave up 5 bases; unmatched junction bases: 8. CDR3 DNA: TGTGCCAGCAGCACCGGGACAGGGAGGGATCAGCCCCAGCATTTT. Amino acids: CASSTGTGRDQPQHF.